These 3 T cell receptor beta chains originate from one sample sequenced in a study of radiation and T cells in renal cell carcinoma. Regarding treatment: 15 Gy SBRT to primary tumor, nephrectomy 4 weeks later. Assay used: immunoSEQ multiplex PCR; TCRdb lists only in-frame clones, some missing. Here the sample spans 4,500 or so clones, 62% being singletons. Sample: tumor tissue, taken from a patient whose treatment included radiotherapy and nephrectomy. The receptors shown here come from a woman aged 55-70 years with renal cell carcinoma.

J is TRBJ2-7 and V is TRBV6-1; 10 positions agree with TRBD1. Unmatched junction bases numbered 3, after V lost 6 bases and J lost 4 bases. Per germline, CDR1 MNHNS and CDR2 SASEGT. CDR3 length: 13 amino acids. CDR3 loop: CASRGTGEYEQYF. CDR3 in DNA: TGTGCCAGCAGGGGGACAGGGGAGTACGAGCAGTACTTC.

The rearrangement uses TRBV7-9 and TRBJ2-7; maybe TRBD1 (7 bases). The CDR3 spans 17 residues. CDR1 is SEHNR and CDR2 is FQNEAQ in the germline V gene (reference sequence). V was clipped by 1 base and J by 6 bases, with 22 bases between them. The CDR3 protein is CASSLGGGLAGNREQYF. The CDR3 DNA follows: TGTGCCAGCAGCTTAGGAGGGGGCTTGGCGGGAAACCGCGAGCAGTACTTC.

The V gene is TRBV5-6, the J gene TRBJ1-2; 7 nucleotides match TRBD1. CDR1 and CDR2 from the germline V gene are SGHDT and YYEEEE. The CDR3 sequence is 12 residues long. V dropped 4 bases and J dropped 7; count of bases not matched to a gene: 4. This CDR3 reads CASSPQGVGYTF. For the CDR3, the DNA is TGTGCCAGCAGCCCCCAGGGGGTTGGCTACACCTTC.